This TCR beta chain is drawn from a study of siplizumab effects on memory and regulatory T cells. V lost 5 bases, J lost 0 bases, and 8 bases lay in between. CDR1 SGHDN and CDR2 FVKESK come from the germline V gene. The CDR3 contains 14 residues. For this clone: Its antigen is unidentified.

Produced via immunoSEQ multiplex PCR; TCRdb's table is partial and in-frame only. In the table there are about 100,000 clones, approximately 91% of which are singletons. General study points: Naive T cells looked more diverse than memory cells, and they looked like major contributors to the alloresponse. Proliferating siplizumab-cultured Tregs lacked confirmed suppressive function. Mappable CD4+ clones that were alloreactive averaged approximately 69% Treg-derived with siplizumab versus 26.9% in controls.

The clonotype comes from a human donor in good health. Some clones in this sample may be carry-over from other donors' samples. What was sequenced was CD4+ T cells sorted from blood. The V and J genes are TRBV14 and TRBJ2-1, with D uncertain. The CDR3 sequence: CASSERVSYNEQFF. CDR3 nucleotide sequence: TGTGCCAGCAGCGAAAGGGTCTCCTACAATGAGCAGTTCTTC.